The 14 T cell receptor beta chains below all came from one sample that was sequenced in a study of blood T cell repertoires in COVID-19. TCRdb keeps only in-frame clones here, not all; method: immunoSEQ multiplex PCR. The sample includes roughly 150,000 clones, around four fifths of them seen just once. Specimen: peripheral blood. The source of these receptors is a woman of 80 years or more with COVID-19, enrolled during active disease.

V gene TRBV5-1 combines with J gene TRBJ2-5; 11 bases fit TRBD1. The CDR3 spans 16 residues. The V and J ends lost 0 bases and 3 bases, in that order; junction bases with no gene match: 4. The germline V gene has CDR1 SGHRS and CDR2 YFSETQ. CDR3 sequence (DNA): TGCGCCAGCAGCTTGGCGCTGGGACAGGGGGAAGAGACCCAGTACTTC. Translated, it gives CASSLALGQGEETQYF. Complete variable domain (other parts from reference TRBV5-1 and TRBJ2-5): KAGVTQTPRYLIKTRGQQVTLSCSPISGHRSVSWYQQTPGQGLQFLFEYFSETQRNKGNFPGRFSGRQFSNSRSEMNVSTLELGDSALYLCASSLALGQGEETQYFGPGTRLLVL.

This clone was observed a handful of times. This chain uses TRBV11-2 with TRBJ1-1; 7 bases fit TRBD1. The V and J ends lost 5 bases and 4 bases, in that order; junction bases with no gene match: 7. CDR1 is SGHAT and CDR2 is FQNNGV in the germline V gene. The CDR3 is 14 amino acids. The CDR3: CASSPGGFITEAFF. Written as DNA, the CDR3 is TGTGCCAGCAGCCCAGGGGGGTTTATCACTGAAGCTTTCTTT. Drawing the rest from reference TRBV11-2 and TRBJ1-1, the complete variable domain is EAGVAQSPRYKIIEKRQSVAFWCNPISGHATLYWYQQILGQGPKLLIQFQNNGVVDDSQLPKDRFSAERLKGVDSTLKIQPAKLEDSAVYLCASSPGGFITEAFFGQGTRLTVV.

The sample holds one count of this clone. The chain is built from TRBV6-1 and TRBJ2-1, with D tentatively TRBD2 (5 bases). In germline, CDR1 is MNHNS, CDR2 SASEGT. V was shortened by 3 bases and J by 0 bases, with 12 bases between the two germline ends. The CDR3 is 16 amino acids. The CDR3 nucleotides read TGTGCCAGCAGTGACTTAGCGTCTTTCTCCTACAATGAGCAGTTCTTC. Its translation: CASSDLASFSYNEQFF.

The chain carries TRBV11-1 and TRBJ1-2; D is uncertain. The CDR3 totals 14 residues. Trimming removed 5 bases from V and 5 bases from J, with 15 bases in between. In germline, CDR1 is SGHAT, CDR2 FQDESV (reference sequence). CDR3 region: CASSGGRFGYGYTF. The CDR3 DNA is TGTGCCAGCAGCGGTGGGAGATTTGGTTATGGCTACACCTTC.

This rearrangement joins TRBV18 to TRBJ2-3, with D possibly being TRBD2 (6 bases). This CDR3 region has 14 residues. The V gene lost 6 bases and the J gene lost 0 bases, with 10 bases spanning the gap. From germline, CDR1 is KGHSH and CDR2 LQKENI. CDR3 amino acids: CASSFGLSTDTQYF. The CDR3 DNA follows: TGTGCCAGCTCCTTCGGACTAAGCACAGATACGCAGTATTTT.

This clone was detected once. The V gene is TRBV7-8, the J gene TRBJ2-3, with D uncertain. This CDR3 is 12 amino acids long. CDR1 is SGHVS and CDR2 is FQNEAQ in the germline V gene. Trimming stripped 5 bases from V and 6 bases from J, with 9 bases between. Here the CDR3 reads CASSPRWDTQYF. DNA for the CDR3: TGTGCCAGCAGCCCCAGGTGGGATACGCAGTATTTT.

The CDR3 bases are TGTGCCAGCAGCTCGACTAGCGGGAGGGCCGGGGAGCAGTTCTTC. Translating it yields CASSSTSGRAGEQFF. V is TRBV6-4 and J is TRBJ2-1; 14 bases are shared with TRBD2. The trim removed 6 bases at V and 10 bases at J, leaving 8 bases unmatched. CDR3 length: 15 amino acids. Germline lookup yields CDR1 MRHNA and CDR2 SNTAGT.

The chain couples TRBV19 to TRBJ2-4; TRBD1 matches 8 bases. The CDR3 has 20 residues. Germline CDR1 reads LNHDA; CDR2 reads SQIVND (reference sequence). The ends lost 5 bases at V and 2 bases at J; junction bases unmatched: 20. CDR3 in amino acids: CASSLSSWTGRYATKNIQYF. In DNA form, the CDR3 reads TGTGCCAGTAGTCTTTCCTCTTGGACAGGGCGTTACGCGACCAAAAACATTCAGTACTTC.

The rearrangement links TRBV27 to TRBJ2-7, with 8 bases lining up with TRBD1. The CDR3 contains 16 residues. Germline loops: CDR1 MNHEY, CDR2 SMNVEV (reference sequence). The J segment lost 9 bases and the V segment lost 8 bases, leaving 21 bases of the junction unmatched. CDR3 DNA: TGTGCCAGCTCCGATTACGGACAGGGATACACTACGAGGCAGTACTTC. As protein: CASSDYGQGYTTRQYF.

This chain joins TRBV18 and TRBJ2-5; D gene ambiguous. From germline, CDR1 is KGHSH and CDR2 LQKENI. The length of the CDR3 is 14 residues. Between the trimmed V and J ends, which lost 0 bases and 2 bases, there was a span of 7 bases. CDR3 nucleotide sequence: TGTGCCAGCTCACCACCGTCCCTTCAAGAGACCCAGTACTTC. Translating gives CASSPPSLQETQYF.

The rearrangement uses TRBV15 and TRBJ2-7, with D perhaps matching TRBD2 (6 bases). This CDR3 has 15 amino acids. Germline V CDR1 and CDR2: LNHNV, YYDKDF (reference sequence). The V end lost 2 bases, the J end lost 1 base, and 12 bases lay between the germline ends. The CDR3 DNA is TGTGCCACCAGCAGACAGGGAGGCGGGTCCTACGAGCAGTACTTC. Its protein is CATSRQGGGSYEQYF.

The V gene is TRBV19, the J gene TRBJ2-2; D is perhaps TRBD1 (6 bases). CDR3 length equals 14 residues. V lost 3 bases, J lost 7 bases, and 12 bases lay in between. Germline V gene sequence: CDR1 LNHDA, CDR2 SQIVND (reference sequence). The CDR3 sequence: CASSIHTGYGELFF. CDR3 in DNA: TGTGCCAGTAGTATCCACACAGGGTACGGGGAGCTGTTTTTT.

The chain combines TRBV19 with TRBJ2-7; D is possibly TRBD2 (5 bases). The length of the CDR3 is 15 residues. V lost 2 bases and J lost 4, with 15 bases in between. Germline V gives CDR1 LNHDA, CDR2 SQIVND (reference sequence). The CDR3 region has the DNA TGTGCCAGTAGTATAACCGGGAATTCACTGTACGAGCAGTACTTC. Amino acid sequence: CASSITGNSLYEQYF.

This clone was counted only a few times. The V gene is TRBV18, the J gene TRBJ1-2; D not certain. Looked up from germline, CDR1 is KGHSH and CDR2 is LQKENI. This CDR3 comprises 14 residues. The V end lost 1 base, the J end lost 3 bases, and 9 bases lay between the germline ends. In DNA, the CDR3 is TGTGCCAGCTCACCACGGAGGATCGACTATGGCTACACCTTC. It encodes CASSPRRIDYGYTF.